This T cell receptor (beta chain) was captured in a study of cytomegalovirus exposure and HLA in healthy donors. Study results and limitations: The classifier was said to identify cytomegalovirus status with high specificity and sensitivity. A list of roughly 160 TCR beta chains associated with cytomegalovirus was given. Rarity characterized most TCR sequences, yet some public TCRs appeared in many donors.

The CDR3 length is 14 residues. V dropped 5 bases and J dropped 2 bases, with 12 bases sitting between them. In germline, CDR1 is MNHEY, CDR2 SMNVEV (reference sequence). A remark on this clone: What it binds is unknown. Other nucleotide sequences from this sample produce the same CDR3.

The data were produced by immunoSEQ multiplex PCR, yet TCRdb's version contains in-frame clones alone and is incomplete. The data hold more than 90,000 clones, with 86% observed a single time. The donors were members of the validation cohort, which comprised roughly 120 subjects and was separate from the first cohort of 666 subjects. Sample: PBMCs. This receptor was obtained from a man aged 18 to 29 in good health and CMV-seronegative. The chain couples TRBV27 to TRBJ1-2; D is uncertain. The CDR3 DNA sequence: TGTGCCAGCAGTCCCTCGGGTGGGAACTATGGCTACACCTTC. It translates to CASSPSGGNYGYTF.